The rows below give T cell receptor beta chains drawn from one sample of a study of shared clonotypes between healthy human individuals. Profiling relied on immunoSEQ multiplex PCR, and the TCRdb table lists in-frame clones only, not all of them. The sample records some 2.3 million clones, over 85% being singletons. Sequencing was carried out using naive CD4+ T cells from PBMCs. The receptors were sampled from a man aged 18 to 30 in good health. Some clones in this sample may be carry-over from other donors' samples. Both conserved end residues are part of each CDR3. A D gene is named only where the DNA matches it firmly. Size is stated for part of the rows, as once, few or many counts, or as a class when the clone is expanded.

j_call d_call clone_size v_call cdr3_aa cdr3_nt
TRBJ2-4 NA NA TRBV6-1 CASSEWPDQYF TGTGCCAGCAGTGAATGGCCGGATCAGTACTTC
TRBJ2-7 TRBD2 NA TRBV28 CASSFASGSLNEQYF TGTGCCAGCAGTTTTGCTAGCGGGAGTCTCAACGAGCAGTACTTC
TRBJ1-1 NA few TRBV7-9 CASSLGTENTEAFF TGTGCCAGCAGCTTAGGGACTGAGAACACTGAAGCTTTCTTT
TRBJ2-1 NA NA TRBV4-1 CASSQEGWGEQFF TGCGCCAGCAGCCAAGAGGGGTGGGGTGAGCAGTTCTTC
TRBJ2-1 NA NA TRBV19 CASLLRGSSYNEQFF TGTGCCAGCCTTTTAAGGGGATCTTCCTACAATGAGCAGTTCTTC
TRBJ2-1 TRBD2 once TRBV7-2 CASTPGRSGRIYNEQFF TGTGCCAGCACCCCGGGACGTAGCGGGAGAATCTACAATGAGCAGTTCTTC
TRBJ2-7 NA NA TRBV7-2 CASSPGLVAAYEQYF TGTGCCAGCAGCCCAGGGTTGGTAGCCGCCTACGAGCAGTACTTC
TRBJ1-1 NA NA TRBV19 CASSISGQLNTEAFF TGTGCCAGTAGTATATCAGGTCAGCTGAACACTGAAGCTTTCTTT
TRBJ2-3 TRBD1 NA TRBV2 CASSVDRAGTDTQYF TGTGCCAGCAGTGTCGACAGGGCTGGCACAGATACGCAGTATTTT
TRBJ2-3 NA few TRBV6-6 CASTAADTQYF TGTGCCAGCACGGCGGCAGATACGCAGTATTTT
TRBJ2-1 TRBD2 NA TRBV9 CASSVASGNQYNEQFF TGTGCCAGCAGCGTAGCTAGCGGGAACCAGTACAATGAGCAGTTCTTC